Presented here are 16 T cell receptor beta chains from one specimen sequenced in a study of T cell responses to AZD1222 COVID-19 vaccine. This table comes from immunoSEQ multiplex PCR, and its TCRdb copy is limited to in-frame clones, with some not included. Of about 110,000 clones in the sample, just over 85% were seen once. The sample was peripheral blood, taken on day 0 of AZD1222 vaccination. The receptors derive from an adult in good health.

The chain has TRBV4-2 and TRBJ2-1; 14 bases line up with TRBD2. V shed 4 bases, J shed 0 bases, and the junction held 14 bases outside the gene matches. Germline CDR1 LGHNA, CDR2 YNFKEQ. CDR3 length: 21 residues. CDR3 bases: TGTGCCAGCAGCCCGATAAGGACTAGCGGGGGGTCTGAGAGCTCCTACAATGAGCAGTTCTTC. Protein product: CASSPIRTSGGSESSYNEQFF.

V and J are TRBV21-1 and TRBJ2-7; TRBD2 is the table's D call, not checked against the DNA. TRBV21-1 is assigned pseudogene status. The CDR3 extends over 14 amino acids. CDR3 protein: CASSNLAVPYEQYF. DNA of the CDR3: TGTGCCAGCAGCAACCTAGCGGTACCCTACGAGCAGTACTTC.

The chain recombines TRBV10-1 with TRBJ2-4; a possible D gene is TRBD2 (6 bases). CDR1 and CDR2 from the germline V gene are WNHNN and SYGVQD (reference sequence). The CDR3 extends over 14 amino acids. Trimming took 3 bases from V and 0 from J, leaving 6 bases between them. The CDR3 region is CASSDGGAKNIQYF. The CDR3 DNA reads TGCGCCAGCAGTGACGGGGGAGCCAAAAACATTCAGTACTTC.

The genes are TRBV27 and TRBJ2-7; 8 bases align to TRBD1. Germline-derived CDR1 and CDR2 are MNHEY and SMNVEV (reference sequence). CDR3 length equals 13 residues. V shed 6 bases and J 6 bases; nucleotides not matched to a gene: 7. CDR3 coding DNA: TGTGCCAGCAGCCGGACAGGGAGCCTCGAGCAGTACTTC. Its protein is CASSRTGSLEQYF.

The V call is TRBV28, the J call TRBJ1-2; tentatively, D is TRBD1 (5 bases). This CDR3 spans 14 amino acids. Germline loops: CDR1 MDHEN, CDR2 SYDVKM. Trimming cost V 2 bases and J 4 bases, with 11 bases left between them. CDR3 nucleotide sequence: TGTGCCAGCAGTTTAGGGGGTTTTTCCTATGGCTACACCTTC. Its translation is CASSLGGFSYGYTF.

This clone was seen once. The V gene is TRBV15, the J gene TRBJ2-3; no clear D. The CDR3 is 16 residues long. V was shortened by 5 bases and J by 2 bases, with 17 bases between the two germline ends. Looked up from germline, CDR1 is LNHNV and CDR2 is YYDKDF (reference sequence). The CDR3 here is CATSSPDDPVTDTQYF. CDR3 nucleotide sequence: TGTGCCACCAGCTCGCCTGACGATCCGGTCACAGATACGCAGTATTTT.

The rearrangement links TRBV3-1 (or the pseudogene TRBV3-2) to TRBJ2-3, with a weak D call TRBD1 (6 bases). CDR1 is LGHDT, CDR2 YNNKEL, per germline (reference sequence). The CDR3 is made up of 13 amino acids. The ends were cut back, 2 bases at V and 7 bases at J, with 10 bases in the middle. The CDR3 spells CASSQSGTNTQYF. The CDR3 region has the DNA TGTGCCAGCAGCCAAAGTGGGACAAATACGCAGTATTTT.

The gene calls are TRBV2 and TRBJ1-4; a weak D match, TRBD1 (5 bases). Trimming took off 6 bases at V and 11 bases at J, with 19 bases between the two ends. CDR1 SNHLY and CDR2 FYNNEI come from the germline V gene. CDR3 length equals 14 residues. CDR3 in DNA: TGTGCCAGCAGCCCCGGGGGGGGTTTTCGGAAACTGTTTTTT. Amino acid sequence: CASSPGGGFRKLFF.

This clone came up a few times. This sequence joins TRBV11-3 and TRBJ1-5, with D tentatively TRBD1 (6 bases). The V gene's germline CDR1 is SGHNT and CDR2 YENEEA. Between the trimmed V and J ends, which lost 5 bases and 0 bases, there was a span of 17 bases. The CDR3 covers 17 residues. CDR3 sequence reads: CASSPRTDHYSNQPQHF. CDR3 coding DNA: TGTGCCAGCAGCCCACGGACAGACCATTATAGCAATCAGCCCCAGCATTTT.

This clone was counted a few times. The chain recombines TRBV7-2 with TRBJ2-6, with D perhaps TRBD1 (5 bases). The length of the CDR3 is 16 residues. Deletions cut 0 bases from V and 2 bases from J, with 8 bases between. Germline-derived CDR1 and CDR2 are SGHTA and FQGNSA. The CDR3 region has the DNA TGTGCCAGCAGCTTAGCGGCCAGGGCTGGGGCCAACGTCCTGACTTTC. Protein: CASSLAARAGANVLTF.

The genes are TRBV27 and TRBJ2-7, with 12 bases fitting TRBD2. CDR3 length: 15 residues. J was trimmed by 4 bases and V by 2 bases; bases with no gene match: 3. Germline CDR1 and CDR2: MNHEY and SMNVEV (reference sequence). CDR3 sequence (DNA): TGTGCCAGCAGTTTACTGACTAGCGGGGGATACGAGCAGTACTTC. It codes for CASSLLTSGGYEQYF.

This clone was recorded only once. CDR3 DNA sequence: TGTGCCAGCAGCTTAGATTTGACGGTTAGACTGTTTTTT. Translation: CASSLDLTVRLFF. This rearrangement joins TRBV11-2 to TRBJ1-4; D gene uncertain. The CDR3 covers 13 residues. Trimming cost V 0 bases and J 13 bases, with 12 bases left between them. CDR1 SGHAT and CDR2 FQNNGV come from the germline V gene.

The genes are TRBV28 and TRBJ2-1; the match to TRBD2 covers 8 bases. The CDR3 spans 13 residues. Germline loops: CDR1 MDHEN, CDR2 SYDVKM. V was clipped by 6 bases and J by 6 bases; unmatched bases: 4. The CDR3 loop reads CASRPGRANEQFF. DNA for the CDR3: TGTGCCAGCAGACCCGGGAGGGCCAATGAGCAGTTCTTC.

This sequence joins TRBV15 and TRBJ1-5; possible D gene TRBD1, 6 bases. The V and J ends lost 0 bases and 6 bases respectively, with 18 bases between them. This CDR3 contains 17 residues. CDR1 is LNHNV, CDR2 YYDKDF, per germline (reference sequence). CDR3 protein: CATSRDPVGGQSQPQHF. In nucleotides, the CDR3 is TGTGCCACCAGCAGAGATCCTGTCGGGGGGCAGAGTCAGCCCCAGCATTTT.

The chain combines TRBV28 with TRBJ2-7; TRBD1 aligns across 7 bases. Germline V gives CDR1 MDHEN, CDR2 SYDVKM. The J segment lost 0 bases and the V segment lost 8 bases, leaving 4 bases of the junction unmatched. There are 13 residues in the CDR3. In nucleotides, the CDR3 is TGTGCCAGCCGAGGGGGCTTCTCCTACGAGCAGTACTTC. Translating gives CASRGGFSYEQYF.

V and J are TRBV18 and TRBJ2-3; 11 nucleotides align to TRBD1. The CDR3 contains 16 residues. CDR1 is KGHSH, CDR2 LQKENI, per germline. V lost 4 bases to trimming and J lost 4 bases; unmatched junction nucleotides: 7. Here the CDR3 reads CASSRPDRGLADTQYF. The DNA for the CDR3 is TGTGCCAGCTCACGTCCGGACAGGGGGCTAGCAGATACGCAGTATTTT. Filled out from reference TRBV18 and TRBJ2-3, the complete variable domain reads NAGVMQNPRHLVRRRGQEARLRCSPMKGHSHVYWYRQLPEEGLKFMVYLQKENIIDESGMPKERFSAEFPKEGPSILRIQQVVRGDSAAYFCASSRPDRGLADTQYFGPGTRLTVL.